Listed below are T cell receptor beta chains from one sample, sequenced in a study of blood T cell repertoires in COVID-19. Using immunoSEQ multiplex PCR, the repertoire was profiled, and TCRdb retains in-frame clones only, with some absent. The table records 220,000 or so clones, 75% to 85% of them present only once. Input material: peripheral blood. The receptors derive from an elderly woman with COVID-19, enrolled during active disease. Each CDR3 is given with its conserved first and last residue. D genes are given only for firm matches. Clone size is given for some rows only: seen once, a few or many times, or a class if the clone is expanded.

>TRBD1|TRBJ2-7|-|TRBV7-3
TGTGCCAGCAGCATATCCGGGACAGGCTACGAGCAGTACTTC
CASSISGTGYEQYF
>-|TRBJ1-2|-|TRBV5-4
TGTGCCAGCAGCTTGGCCCGGGGAAACTATGGCTACACCTTC
CASSLARGNYGYTF
>-|TRBJ2-5|-|TRBV3-1/TRBV3-2
TGTGCCAGCAGCCAAGGAAGGTATTGGAGGGAGACCCAGTACTTC
CASSQGRYWRETQYF
>-|TRBJ2-7|few|TRBV11-2
TGTGCCAGCAGCTTAGCCTCCGGACAGTCCTACGAGCAGTACTTC
CASSLASGQSYEQYF
>TRBD1|TRBJ2-7|-|TRBV4-3
TGCGCCAGCAGCCCAGGACAGGGGGCCGGGGAGCAGTACTTC
CASSPGQGAGEQYF
>-|TRBJ1-2|-|TRBV6-5
TGTGCCAGCAGTTACTCTCCCGCGGGGGGTGACTACACCTTC
CASSYSPAGGDYTF
>-|TRBJ2-5|-|TRBV10-1
TGCGCCAGCAGCCACCCAAGGCTAGCCCGGTTAGAGGGTCGGGTCGAAGAGACCCAGTACTTC
CASSHPRLARLEGRVEETQYF
>-|TRBJ2-7|-|TRBV6-2/TRBV6-3
TGTGCCAGCAGTTACGGGGTAGCGACCTACGAGCAGTACTTC
CASSYGVATYEQYF
>-|TRBJ2-5|-|TRBV6-5
TGTGCCACCACAGGGTCCATCCAAGAGACCCAGTACTTC
CATTGSIQETQYF
>TRBD1|TRBJ1-1|-|TRBV4-1
TGCGCCAGCAGCCAACCTAGCGCAGGGGGCCGGTGGGCTTTCTTT
CASSQPSAGGRWAFF
>TRBD2|TRBJ2-2|-|TRBV9
TGTGCCAGCAGCGTTAGGAGGGAGGGAGGGGAGCTGTTTTTT
CASSVRREGGELFF
>-|TRBJ1-5|-|TRBV7-8
TGTGCCAGCAGCTTGATGGGGGCCTTTAGCAATCAGCCCCAGCATTTT
CASSLMGAFSNQPQHF
>-|TRBJ1-1|-|TRBV5-1
TGCGCCAGCGAGGGAGGGCAAAACACTGAAGCTTTCTTT
CASEGGQNTEAFF
>-|TRBJ1-3|once|TRBV5-4
TGTGCCAGCAGCGTGAGGACTGGAAACACCATATATTTT
CASSVRTGNTIYF
>TRBD2|TRBJ2-1|-|TRBV7-3
TGTGCCAGCAGCTTAGAAGTGGCGGGAGGCGGCAAGTTCTTC
CASSLEVAGGGKFF
>-|TRBJ2-7|-|TRBV12-3/TRBV12-4
TGTGCCAGCACCTCTCAGGGCTACGAGCAGTACTTC
CASTSQGYEQYF
>TRBD1|TRBJ2-3|-|TRBV9
TGTGCCAGCAGCGTAGGACAGGGGGCCACAGATACGCAGTATTTT
CASSVGQGATDTQYF
>TRBD1|TRBJ1-3|-|TRBV7-9
TGTGCCAGCAACCTATCGGACAGGGGCTACTCTGGAAACACCATATATTTT
CASNLSDRGYSGNTIYF
>-|TRBJ2-3|-|TRBV5-1
TGCGCCAGCAGCTTACAGCGGCCGGGGGATACGCAGTATTTT
CASSLQRPGDTQYF
>TRBD1|TRBJ1-2|-|TRBV5-4
TGTGCCAGCAGCTTGGGGGACAGGACAGGCTACACCTTC
CASSLGDRTGYTF
>TRBD2|TRBJ2-3|-|TRBV9
TGTGCCAGCAGCCGGACTAGCGGATCAGATACGCAGTATTTT
CASSRTSGSDTQYF
>TRBD1|TRBJ1-6|-|TRBV29-1
TGCAGCGTTGGGGACAGGGGTAATAATTCACCCCTCCACTTT
CSVGDRGNNSPLHF
>TRBD2|TRBJ2-2|few|TRBV4-1
TGCGCCAGCAGCCAAGTGGGTAGCGGGAGACCAACCGGGGAGCTGTTTTTT
CASSQVGSGRPTGELFF
>-|TRBJ1-1|-|TRBV5-4
TGTGCCAGCAGCTTGGCCAGGGGGAACACTGAAGCTTTCTTT
CASSLARGNTEAFF
>-|TRBJ2-3|-|TRBV7-9
TGTGCCAGCAGCTTAACGGGGGTAGGGTCCACAGATACGCAGTATTTT
CASSLTGVGSTDTQYF
>-|TRBJ1-2|-|TRBV7-2
TGTGCCAGCAGCTTAGCCTGGGGGCGGGAGGTTGGCTACACCTTC
CASSLAWGREVGYTF